This T cell receptor (beta chain) was found in a study of T cells after yellow fever vaccination. Overall study: Libraries from low-cell-number fractions were prepared with the SMART-Seq v4 Ultra Low Input RNA kit. Study conclusions and caveats: Most clones from primary vaccination were detected again post-booster (about 96% CD4, roughly 90% CD8).

This clonotype was seen a handful of times. The antigen remains undetermined. The CDR3 has 13 amino acids. Germline loops: CDR1 SEHNR, CDR2 FQNEAQ (reference sequence). V was clipped by 3 bases and J by 11 bases, with 14 bases between them. UMIs and a universal primer site were added when TCR cDNA was made by 5'RACE template switching. TCRdb re-analysed the 5' RACE reads in MiXCR, keeping a single row per CDR3 protein. The data contain under 600,000 distinct CDR3 sequences, approximately 13% of them singletons. This clonotype was obtained from a man aged 30 to 39 who received the YFV17D yellow fever vaccine. Material: PBMCs, obtained on the day of the yellow fever booster vaccination. The V and J genes are TRBV7-9 and TRBJ1-5, with D possibly TRBD1 on 5 matching bases. The CDR3 is CASSFDSDLAQHF. In DNA, the CDR3 is TGTGCCAGCAGCTTCGACAGTGATCTAGCCCAGCATTTT.